This is a list of T cell receptor beta chains from one sample in a study of T-cell reconstitution after alpha-beta-depleted transplantation in children. In TCRdb, the PCR reads were re-called with MiXCR into one record per CDR3 protein. The sample records around 440,000 distinct CDR3 sequences, over 9.5% being singletons. Here the sequenced sample was PBMCs, taken before TCRalphabeta/CD19-depleted stem cell transplant. These receptors were obtained from a child younger than 10 with inherited bone marrow failure, due to receive a stem cell transplant. The CDR3 runs from the conserved cysteine through the conserved F or W. Fields, in order: D gene, V gene, clone size, J gene, CDR3 DNA, CDR3 protein. A D gene is named only where the DNA matches it firmly. Rows may omit the clone size; those that give it use once, few, many or a size class.

d_call: NA; v_call: TRBV6-2/TRBV6-3; clone_size: many; j_call: TRBJ2-1; cdr3_nt: TGTGCCAGCAGTTACCCCGGGACGGCCTCCTACAATGAGCAGTTCTTC; cdr3_aa: CASSYPGTASYNEQFF
d_call: TRBD2; v_call: TRBV18; clone_size: many; j_call: TRBJ2-2; cdr3_nt: TGTGCCAGCTCACCATCAGCGGGGCCAAACACCGGGGAGCTGTTTTTT; cdr3_aa: CASSPSAGPNTGELFF
d_call: TRBD1; v_call: TRBV14; clone_size: many; j_call: TRBJ1-2; cdr3_nt: TGTGCCAGCAGCCGGACAGGGAGACGGAGTGGCTACACCTTC; cdr3_aa: CASSRTGRRSGYTF
d_call: NA; v_call: TRBV4-3; clone_size: few; j_call: TRBJ2-7; cdr3_nt: TGCGCCAGCAGCCTCCGGGCGGAGGGGCCCTACGAGCAGTACTTC; cdr3_aa: CASSLRAEGPYEQYF
d_call: TRBD2; v_call: TRBV3-1; clone_size: NA; j_call: TRBJ2-2; cdr3_nt: TGTGCCAGCAGGTACGGGACTAACGCGAACACCGGGGAGCGGTTTTTT; cdr3_aa: CASRYGTNANTGERFF
d_call: NA; v_call: TRBV5-4; clone_size: few; j_call: TRBJ2-7; cdr3_nt: TGTGCCAGCAGCTTGGAAGGTTTAAGCTCCTACGAGCAGTACTTC; cdr3_aa: CASSLEGLSSYEQYF
d_call: NA; v_call: TRBV12-3/TRBV12-4; clone_size: NA; j_call: TRBJ1-5; cdr3_nt: TGTGCCAGCAGACATAAGGGGGAGGGCAATCAGCCCCAGCATTTT; cdr3_aa: CASRHKGEGNQPQHF
d_call: TRBD2; v_call: TRBV4-1; clone_size: many; j_call: TRBJ2-1; cdr3_nt: TGCGCCAGCAGCCCCCGACTAGCGGGAGAAGATGAGCAGTTCTTC; cdr3_aa: CASSPRLAGEDEQFF
d_call: TRBD2; v_call: TRBV7-9; clone_size: many; j_call: TRBJ2-1; cdr3_nt: TGTGCCAGCAGCTTAAGGACTAGCGGGAGTCCATACAATGAGCAGTTCTTC; cdr3_aa: CASSLRTSGSPYNEQFF
d_call: NA; v_call: TRBV27; clone_size: NA; j_call: TRBJ2-7; cdr3_nt: TGTGCCAGCAGTTCCCCGGGTCTCAGGGACGAGCAGTACTTC; cdr3_aa: CASSSPGLRDEQYF
d_call: NA; v_call: TRBV7-8; clone_size: many; j_call: TRBJ2-7; cdr3_nt: TGTGCCAGCAGCCGAGGCCGGGCCTCTGGCGAGCAGTACTTC; cdr3_aa: CASSRGRASGEQYF
d_call: NA; v_call: TRBV5-4; clone_size: NA; j_call: TRBJ2-7; cdr3_nt: TGTGCCAGCAGCTTGTCAACATCAGCCCCCTACGAGCAGTACTTC; cdr3_aa: CASSLSTSAPYEQYF
d_call: TRBD1; v_call: TRBV7-2; clone_size: many; j_call: TRBJ1-4; cdr3_nt: TGTGCCAGCAGCTTAGAGAATGGACAGGGCGGAAAACTGTTTTTT; cdr3_aa: CASSLENGQGGKLFF
d_call: NA; v_call: TRBV7-9; clone_size: many; j_call: TRBJ1-1; cdr3_nt: TGTGCCAGCAGCTTAGGATGGGCAGACAACACTGAAGCTTTCTTT; cdr3_aa: CASSLGWADNTEAFF
d_call: NA; v_call: TRBV4-2; clone_size: NA; j_call: TRBJ1-3; cdr3_nt: TGTGCCAGCAGCCAAGACTACGGGGCCCTCTCTGGAAACACCATATATTTT; cdr3_aa: CASSQDYGALSGNTIYF
d_call: NA; v_call: TRBV6-2/TRBV6-3; clone_size: NA; j_call: TRBJ2-2; cdr3_nt: TGTGCCGGTCGGGAGCCGAACACCGGGGAGCTGTTTTTT; cdr3_aa: CAGREPNTGELFF
d_call: TRBD1; v_call: TRBV28; clone_size: many; j_call: TRBJ2-3; cdr3_nt: TGTGCCAGCAGCTCGGGACAGGGGGCTGGAGATACGCAGTATTTT; cdr3_aa: CASSSGQGAGDTQYF
d_call: NA; v_call: TRBV11-3; clone_size: many; j_call: TRBJ2-4; cdr3_nt: TGTGCCAGCAGCTTAACACAGGCCCTCCAAAACATTCAGTACTTC; cdr3_aa: CASSLTQALQNIQYF
d_call: TRBD1; v_call: TRBV4-3; clone_size: NA; j_call: TRBJ2-7; cdr3_nt: TGCGCCAGCAGCCACCGAGACAGGGGGAACTCCTACGAGCAGTACTTC; cdr3_aa: CASSHRDRGNSYEQYF
d_call: NA; v_call: TRBV6-2/TRBV6-3; clone_size: many; j_call: TRBJ1-5; cdr3_nt: TGTGCCAGCAGTTACTCGATTGGGGTGGGCAATCAGCCCCAGCATTTT; cdr3_aa: CASSYSIGVGNQPQHF
d_call: TRBD1; v_call: TRBV5-1; clone_size: many; j_call: TRBJ1-2; cdr3_nt: TGCGCCAGCAGCATAAGGACAGGGGCTGACTATGGCTACACCTTC; cdr3_aa: CASSIRTGADYGYTF
d_call: TRBD2; v_call: TRBV4-1; clone_size: many; j_call: TRBJ2-3; cdr3_nt: TGCGCCAGCAGCCAAGTCCGGGGGGAGAGCACAGATACGCAGTATTTT; cdr3_aa: CASSQVRGESTDTQYF
d_call: NA; v_call: TRBV20-1; clone_size: many; j_call: TRBJ2-7; cdr3_nt: TGCAGTGCTAGAGACCCCGGCAAGGGCGAGCAGTACTTC; cdr3_aa: CSARDPGKGEQYF
d_call: TRBD1; v_call: TRBV10-3; clone_size: many; j_call: TRBJ2-3; cdr3_nt: TGTGCCATCAGTGAGTACCGGGACAGGGCGACAGATACGCAGTATTTT; cdr3_aa: CAISEYRDRATDTQYF
d_call: TRBD2; v_call: TRBV5-1; clone_size: many; j_call: TRBJ2-5; cdr3_nt: TGCGCCAGCAGCGCCGTAGGGACTAGCGGGGAACAAGAGACCCAGTACTTC; cdr3_aa: CASSAVGTSGEQETQYF
d_call: TRBD2; v_call: TRBV5-1; clone_size: many; j_call: TRBJ2-5; cdr3_nt: TGCGCCAGCAGCTTTGGGACTAGCGGGACACAAGAGACCCAGTACTTC; cdr3_aa: CASSFGTSGTQETQYF
d_call: NA; v_call: TRBV7-2; clone_size: few; j_call: TRBJ2-1; cdr3_nt: TGTGCCAGCAGCAAGTCCGGGCGGGGTGGTGAGCAGTTCTTC; cdr3_aa: CASSKSGRGGEQFF
d_call: TRBD2; v_call: TRBV20-1; clone_size: NA; j_call: TRBJ2-1; cdr3_nt: TGCAGTGCTAGAGGGTCCCGGGACTACAATTTCGGGTTCTTC; cdr3_aa: CSARGSRDYNFGFF
d_call: TRBD2; v_call: TRBV12-3/TRBV12-4; clone_size: many; j_call: TRBJ2-1; cdr3_nt: TGTGCCAGCAGTTTCTCCAGCGGGAGTTTGAATGAGCAGTTCTTC; cdr3_aa: CASSFSSGSLNEQFF
d_call: NA; v_call: TRBV4-1; clone_size: many; j_call: TRBJ2-1; cdr3_nt: TGCGCCAGCAGCCAAGATCCCAGGGCAGGTGAGCAGTTCTTC; cdr3_aa: CASSQDPRAGEQFF
d_call: NA; v_call: TRBV28; clone_size: NA; j_call: TRBJ2-1; cdr3_nt: TGTGCCAGCGGTTGGGAGGACGAGCAGTTCTTC; cdr3_aa: CASGWEDEQFF
d_call: TRBD1; v_call: TRBV7-7; clone_size: NA; j_call: TRBJ2-1; cdr3_nt: TGTGCTAGCAGCGAGCATCTAGGGACAGGGGCATTACATGAGCAGTTCTTC; cdr3_aa: CASSEHLGTGALHEQFF
d_call: NA; v_call: TRBV10-3; clone_size: many; j_call: TRBJ2-5; cdr3_nt: TGTGCCATCAGTGAGAATGACTGGATGAACCAAGAGACCCAGTACTTC; cdr3_aa: CAISENDWMNQETQYF
d_call: NA; v_call: TRBV6-5; clone_size: many; j_call: TRBJ2-2; cdr3_nt: TGTGCCAGCAGTTGGGACACTTTATCCGGGGAGCTGTTTTTT; cdr3_aa: CASSWDTLSGELFF
d_call: TRBD1; v_call: TRBV5-1; clone_size: many; j_call: TRBJ2-3; cdr3_nt: TGCGCCAGCAGCCCCGGACAGGGGTCAGATACGCAGTATTTT; cdr3_aa: CASSPGQGSDTQYF
d_call: NA; v_call: TRBV20-1; clone_size: many; j_call: TRBJ2-1; cdr3_nt: TGCAGTGCTAGAGATCGGGCGGGACCCGCCTACAATGAGCAGTTCTTC; cdr3_aa: CSARDRAGPAYNEQFF
d_call: NA; v_call: TRBV6-5; clone_size: NA; j_call: TRBJ2-1; cdr3_nt: TGTGCCAGCAGTTACTCGAACGGGAGACCATCGGAGCAGTTCTTC; cdr3_aa: CASSYSNGRPSEQFF
d_call: TRBD1; v_call: TRBV24-1; clone_size: many; j_call: TRBJ2-2; cdr3_nt: TGTGCCACCAGTGATAAGACAGGGACGGTTCCCCCCGGGGAGCTGTTTTTT; cdr3_aa: CATSDKTGTVPPGELFF
d_call: TRBD1; v_call: TRBV4-3; clone_size: many; j_call: TRBJ2-3; cdr3_nt: TGCGCCAGCAGCCAAAGATCGACAGGGGGAACAGATACGCAGTATTTT; cdr3_aa: CASSQRSTGGTDTQYF
d_call: TRBD2; v_call: TRBV20-1; clone_size: NA; j_call: TRBJ2-3; cdr3_nt: TGCAGTGCCACGCTAGCGGGATCCCACGCCACGCAGTATTTT; cdr3_aa: CSATLAGSHATQYF
d_call: NA; v_call: TRBV7-9; clone_size: many; j_call: TRBJ2-7; cdr3_nt: TGTGCCAGCAGCCCCTTCCGGCAGGGGAACTCCTACGAGCAGTACTTC; cdr3_aa: CASSPFRQGNSYEQYF
d_call: NA; v_call: TRBV7-2; clone_size: many; j_call: TRBJ2-1; cdr3_nt: TGTGCCAGCAGCTTGGAGGGTTTCTCCTACAATGAGCAGTTCTTC; cdr3_aa: CASSLEGFSYNEQFF
d_call: TRBD2; v_call: TRBV10-1; clone_size: many; j_call: TRBJ2-1; cdr3_nt: TGCGCCAGCAGCGCGGGACTAGCGGGAGGGAATGAGCAGTTCTTC; cdr3_aa: CASSAGLAGGNEQFF
d_call: NA; v_call: TRBV7-2; clone_size: many; j_call: TRBJ2-1; cdr3_nt: TGTGCCAGCAGCTTAAGCTCGGCTTCCTACAATGAGCAGTTCTTC; cdr3_aa: CASSLSSASYNEQFF
d_call: TRBD1; v_call: TRBV3-1; clone_size: few; j_call: TRBJ2-1; cdr3_nt: TGTGCCAGCAGCCAACAGAGACAGGGGCACAATGAGCAGTTCTTC; cdr3_aa: CASSQQRQGHNEQFF
d_call: TRBD2; v_call: TRBV18; clone_size: few; j_call: TRBJ2-7; cdr3_nt: TGTGCCAGCTCACCACTAGCGGGGACGGGCTACGAGCAGTACTTC; cdr3_aa: CASSPLAGTGYEQYF
d_call: NA; v_call: TRBV20-1; clone_size: NA; j_call: TRBJ1-6; cdr3_nt: TGCAGTGCTAGAGATCCGGGTCCTTCGGGTTCACCCCTCCACTTT; cdr3_aa: CSARDPGPSGSPLHF
d_call: NA; v_call: TRBV18; clone_size: few; j_call: TRBJ2-2; cdr3_nt: TGTGCCAGCTCGGCCGGGACGTCCGGGGAGCTGTTTTTT; cdr3_aa: CASSAGTSGELFF
d_call: TRBD2; v_call: TRBV7-6; clone_size: NA; j_call: TRBJ2-1; cdr3_nt: TGTGCCAGCAGCTTAGCGATTCGGGCTAGCGGGAGTCGGGGCAATGAGCAGTTCTTC; cdr3_aa: CASSLAIRASGSRGNEQFF
d_call: NA; v_call: TRBV11-2; clone_size: NA; j_call: TRBJ2-4; cdr3_nt: TGTGCCAGCAGCTTAGCGGCACAGGGTGGAAACATTCAGTACTTC; cdr3_aa: CASSLAAQGGNIQYF
d_call: NA; v_call: TRBV5-5; clone_size: many; j_call: TRBJ2-3; cdr3_nt: TGTGCCAGCAGCTTGCTGAGGCCGGTCACAGATACGCAGTATTTT; cdr3_aa: CASSLLRPVTDTQYF
d_call: NA; v_call: TRBV7-9; clone_size: many; j_call: TRBJ2-1; cdr3_nt: TGTGCCAGCAGCTTACCGTCAGTCTCCTACAATGAGCAGTTCTTC; cdr3_aa: CASSLPSVSYNEQFF
d_call: NA; v_call: TRBV14; clone_size: many; j_call: TRBJ2-1; cdr3_nt: TGTGCCAGCAGCCAAGAAAAGGGTCTAGTCGATGAGCAGTTCTTC; cdr3_aa: CASSQEKGLVDEQFF
d_call: TRBD1; v_call: TRBV10-3; clone_size: many; j_call: TRBJ2-7; cdr3_nt: TGTGCCATCAGTGAACCCGGGACAGGGACCTACGAGCAGTACTTC; cdr3_aa: CAISEPGTGTYEQYF
d_call: NA; v_call: TRBV4-3; clone_size: NA; j_call: TRBJ2-7; cdr3_nt: TGCGCCAGCAGCCAAGCGGTCGGGGTGGGAGGGGGCCCCTACGAGCAGTACTTC; cdr3_aa: CASSQAVGVGGGPYEQYF
d_call: TRBD2; v_call: TRBV7-9; clone_size: few; j_call: TRBJ2-5; cdr3_nt: TGTGCCAGCAGCTCAATAGCGGGAGCGATAATTTGGGAGACCCAGTACTTC; cdr3_aa: CASSSIAGAIIWETQYF
d_call: TRBD2; v_call: TRBV7-6; clone_size: few; j_call: TRBJ2-7; cdr3_nt: TGTGCCAGCAGCAACCCCGGGACTAGGGTACAGCAGTACTTC; cdr3_aa: CASSNPGTRVQQYF